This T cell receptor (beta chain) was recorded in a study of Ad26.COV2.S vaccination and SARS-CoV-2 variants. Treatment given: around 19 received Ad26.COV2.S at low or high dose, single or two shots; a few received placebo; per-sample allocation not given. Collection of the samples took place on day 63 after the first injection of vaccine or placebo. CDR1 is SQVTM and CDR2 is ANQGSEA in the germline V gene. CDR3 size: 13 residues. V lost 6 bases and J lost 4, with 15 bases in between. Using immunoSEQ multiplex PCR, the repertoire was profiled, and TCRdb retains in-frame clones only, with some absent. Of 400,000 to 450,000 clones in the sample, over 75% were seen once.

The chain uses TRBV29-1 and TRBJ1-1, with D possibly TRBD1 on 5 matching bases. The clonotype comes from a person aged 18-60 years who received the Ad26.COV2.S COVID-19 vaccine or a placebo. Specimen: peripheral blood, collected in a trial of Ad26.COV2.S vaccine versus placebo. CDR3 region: CSVTLWDGTEAFF. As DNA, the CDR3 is TGCAGCGTAACCTTATGGGACGGCACTGAAGCTTTCTTT.